Below are 10 T cell receptor beta chains sequenced from a single sample in a study of T-cell reconstitution after alpha-beta-depleted transplantation in children (dated by TCRdb to the mid-2010s). The treatment or condition label here, explained by the study, means: allogeneic hematopoietic cell transplantation with graft depleted of TCRalphabeta T cells and CD19 B cells. Library preparation employed PCR. Instrument on record: Illumina HiSeq 2500. To normalize quantification of the TCRbeta repertoire, the TCR libraries were built with molecular barcoding that relied on unique molecular identifiers. TCRdb itself trimmed the public reads at Q25 with fastp, ran MiXCR and retained productive beta chains. Each CDR3 protein appears once, grouped with its most common genes and DNA. The sample table contains roughly 790,000 distinct CDR3 sequences; only one count was recorded for under 20% of them. Around 5% of the sample is taken by the ten largest.

The sequenced sample was PBMCs, mostly from graft donor cells, obtained 360 days after TCRalphabeta/CD19-depleted stem cell transplant. These receptors were taken from a male patient younger than 18 who had a stem cell transplant for acute lymphoblastic leukemia, so the T cells may come from the graft donor.

This rearrangement joins TRBV6-5 to TRBJ1-2; TRBD1 might be the D (5 bases). The CDR3 extends over 16 amino acids. Trimming shortened V by 2 bases and J by 0 bases, and 13 bases separated the two germline ends. Germline V CDR1 and CDR2: MNHEY, SVGAGI. CDR3 residues: CASSYMWGRTNYGYTF. The CDR3 DNA sequence: TGTGCCAGCAGTTACATGTGGGGACGAACTAACTATGGCTACACCTTC.

The V and J genes are TRBV7-9 and TRBJ1-4; the D is unclear. V was shortened by 6 bases and J by 4 bases, with 15 bases between the two germline ends. Germline V gives CDR1 SEHNR, CDR2 FQNEAQ (reference sequence). There are 15 residues in the CDR3. In DNA form, the CDR3 reads TGTGCCAGCAGATCCCGGACTGAAATTAATGAAAAACTGTTTTTT. Translating gives CASRSRTEINEKLFF. Drawing the rest from reference TRBV7-9 and TRBJ1-4, the complete variable domain is DTGVSQNPRHKITKRGQNVTFRCDPISEHNRLYWYRQTLGQGPEFLTYFQNEAQLEKSRLLSDRFSAERPKGSFSTLEIQRTEQGDSAMYLCASRSRTEINEKLFFGSGTQLSVL.

The V and J genes are TRBV9 and TRBJ2-5; 7 positions match TRBD1. From germline, CDR1 is SGDLS and CDR2 YYNGEE. V dropped 1 base and J dropped 5; count of bases not matched to a gene: 5. The CDR3 runs 14 residues. The CDR3 DNA is TGTGCCAGCAGCGTACGACAGGGCGGGGAGACCCAGTACTTC. Its protein product is CASSVRQGGETQYF.

This clonotype has a handful of counts. The genes are TRBV29-1 and TRBJ1-1, with D uncertain. The germline V and J ends were trimmed by 3 bases and 0 bases, with 8 bases remaining between them. The CDR3 covers 13 residues. Per germline, CDR1 SQVTM and CDR2 ANQGSEA. CDR3 sequence: CSVERLMNTEAFF. For the CDR3, the DNA is TGCAGCGTTGAGAGACTTATGAACACTGAAGCTTTCTTT.

The chain employs TRBV29-1 and TRBJ1-5, with a possible D match to TRBD1 (5 bases). The CDR3 is made up of 13 amino acids. Between the trimmed V and J ends, which lost 6 bases and 2 bases, there was a span of 11 bases. Germline values: CDR1 SQVTM, CDR2 ANQGSEA. CDR3 protein: CSVTGGGNQPQHF. In DNA, the CDR3 is TGCAGCGTGACTGGGGGGGGCAATCAGCCCCAGCATTTT.

In its sample, this clonotype was seen a few times. The V call is TRBV7-2, the J call TRBJ2-7; 9 bases are shared with TRBD1. The CDR3 has 16 residues. Germline loops: CDR1 SGHTA, CDR2 FQGNSA. After removal of 0 bases from V and 3 bases from J, the junction contained 6 bases not matched to a gene. The DNA of the CDR3 is TGTGCCAGCAGCTTAGCGGCACAGGGGGCCGACTACGAGCAGTACTTC. This sequence encodes CASSLAAQGADYEQYF. The full variable domain, rest sourced from reference TRBV7-2 and TRBJ2-7, is GAGVSQSPSNKVTEKGKDVELRCDPISGHTALYWYRQSLGQGLEFLIYFQGNSAPDKSGLPSDRFSAERTGGSVSTLTIQRTQQEDSAVYLCASSLAAQGADYEQYFGPGTRLTVT.

This clonotype has a count of ten or more. DNA of the CDR3: TGCGCCAGCAGCCAAGCGGGGAAAAGCTCCTACGAGCAGTACTTC. It encodes CASSQAGKSSYEQYF. The V gene is TRBV4-1, the J gene TRBJ2-7, with TRBD2 as a possible D gene (5 bases). The ends were cut back, 1 base at V and 0 bases at J, with 10 bases in the middle. This CDR3 is built from 15 residues. Germline loops: CDR1 MGHRA, CDR2 YSYEKL.

In its sample, this clonotype was seen many times. The chain uses TRBV7-9 and TRBJ2-1; a possible D gene is TRBD2 (5 bases). V gave up 0 bases and J gave up 3 bases, with 9 bases separating them. The CDR3 sequence is 15 residues long. Germline V CDR1 and CDR2: SEHNR, FQNEAQ (reference sequence). CDR3 nucleotides: TGTGCCAGCAGCTTAGCCTGGACTGGCTACAATGAGCAGTTCTTC. Encoded protein: CASSLAWTGYNEQFF.

This clonotype was counted between two and nine times. The rearrangement uses TRBV5-1 and TRBJ1-2; possible D gene TRBD1, 6 bases. The length of the CDR3 is 14 residues. Per the germline V gene, CDR1 is SGHRS and CDR2 is YFSETQ. With 4 bases removed from V and 3 bases from J, the gap between germline ends came to 13 bases. In nucleotides, the CDR3 is TGCGCCAGCAGCCTATGGACAGACCACTATGGCTACACCTTC. This encodes CASSLWTDHYGYTF.

This clonotype was observed at least ten times. The rearrangement joins TRBV7-8 to TRBJ1-6; no definite D call. V was pared by 5 bases and J by 0 bases, with 5 bases between. The germline V gene encodes CDR1 SGHVS and CDR2 FQNEAQ. The CDR3 is 14 amino acids. CDR3 DNA sequence: TGTGCCAGCAGCGCCGGCTCCTATAATTCACCCCTCCACTTT. It translates to CASSAGSYNSPLHF.